The entry below describes one TCR beta chain. This sample is part of a study of T cell changes during pregnancy in multiple sclerosis. The protocol was immunoSEQ multiplex PCR, while the TCRdb copy is restricted to in-frame clones and leaves out a portion. The sample contains 55,000 or so clones, around 93% of which appear only once. With 7 bases removed from V and 6 bases from J, the gap between germline ends came to 15 bases. CDR3 size: 12 residues. Germline lookup yields CDR1 SQVTM and CDR2 ANQGSEA. Sequenced here: CD4+ T cells from peripheral blood mononuclear cells, sampled after pregnancy. The clonotype was recovered from a female donor with multiple sclerosis, enrolled in a pregnancy study. The chain combines TRBV29-1 with TRBJ1-2; D unresolved. The DNA for the CDR3 is TGCAGCGGGCGGGGAGACGAAAATGGCTACACCTTC. Protein product: CSGRGDENGYTF.